The 17 T cell receptor beta chains reported below all come from one sample, sequenced in a study of shared clonotypes between healthy human individuals. This table comes from immunoSEQ multiplex PCR, and its TCRdb copy is limited to in-frame clones, with some not included. Of 2 million to 2.5 million clones listed, approximately 94% are singletons. Specimen: naive CD4+ T cells sorted from blood. The subset was: CD45RA+ positively selected. Receptors were obtained from a man between 18 and 29 years old in good health.

The chain recombines TRBV2 with TRBJ1-4, with a weak D call TRBD1 (6 bases). The V end lost 8 bases, the J end lost 3 bases, and 13 bases lay between the germline ends. The CDR3 consists of 14 residues. CDR1 SNHLY and CDR2 FYNNEI come from the germline V gene. CDR3: CASLRDRSNEKLFF. The CDR3 region has the DNA TGTGCCAGCCTTCGTGACAGGTCTAATGAAAAACTGTTTTTT. Looking up the rest from reference TRBV2 and TRBJ1-4 gives the full variable domain: EPEVTQTPSHQVTQMGQEVILRCVPISNHLYFYWYRQILGQKVEFLVSFYNNEISEKSEIFDDQFSVERPDGSNFTLKIRSTKLEDSAMYFCASLRDRSNEKLFFGSGTQLSVL.

The V gene is TRBV2, the J gene TRBJ1-4; tentative D call: TRBD1 (5 bases). The germline V gene has CDR1 SNHLY and CDR2 FYNNEI. The CDR3 covers 13 residues. The V end lost 4 bases, the J end lost 4 bases, and 7 bases lay between the germline ends. CDR3 bases: TGTGCCAGCAGTGGACAGCTTAATGAAAAACTGTTTTTT. This encodes CASSGQLNEKLFF.

The gene calls are TRBV6-1 and TRBJ2-1; D is undetermined. The germline V gene encodes CDR1 MNHNS and CDR2 SASEGT. The germline V and J ends were trimmed by 2 bases and 10 bases, with 15 bases remaining between them. CDR3 length: 14 amino acids. CDR3 sequence (DNA): TGTGCCAGCAGTGAAAGGTTAGGGATACGAGAGCAGTTCTTC. Its protein product is CASSERLGIREQFF.

V and J are TRBV2 and TRBJ2-1; 15 bases fit TRBD2. Per germline, CDR1 SNHLY and CDR2 FYNNEI. V lost 9 bases and J lost 7; bases outside the gene matches: 4. The CDR3 has 14 amino acids. CDR3 residues: CARGGLAGGNEQFF. In DNA form, the CDR3 reads TGTGCCAGAGGGGGACTAGCGGGAGGTAATGAGCAGTTCTTC.

Notes on this clone: The junction differs from germline at one of its ends, possibly a read error. The J gene is TRBJ1-5, the V gene TRBV5-4, with 7 bases matching TRBD1. Germline assignment: CDR1 SGHNT and CDR2 YYREEE (reference sequence). This CDR3 has 13 residues. CDR3 loop: CASSNSGGRHQEF. The CDR3 region has the DNA TGTGCCAGCAGTAATTCAGGGGGACGGCACCAAGAATTT.

The chain is built from TRBV5-1 and TRBJ1-4; the match to TRBD1 covers 7 bases. The J segment lost 0 bases and the V segment lost 4 bases, leaving 9 bases of the junction unmatched. The CDR3 extends over 17 amino acids. Per germline, CDR1 SGHRS and CDR2 YFSETQ. This chain's CDR3 is CASSRTQGTSTNEKLFF. CDR3 sequence (DNA): TGCGCCAGCAGCCGCACACAGGGGACCTCAACTAATGAAAAACTGTTTTTT.

The chain joins TRBV27 to TRBJ1-2; 8 nucleotides agree with TRBD1. CDR1 and CDR2 from the germline V gene are MNHEY and SMNVEV (reference sequence). The CDR3 length is 18 residues. J was trimmed by 0 bases and V by 3 bases; bases with no gene match: 12. For the CDR3, the DNA is TGTGCCAGCAGTTTTCGGACAGGGACACTTGCTGCTAACTATGGCTACACCTTC. It specifies CASSFRTGTLAANYGYTF.

The chain has TRBV6-5 and TRBJ1-1, with D tentatively TRBD1 (5 bases). V was pared by 7 bases and J by 1 base, with 13 bases between. Germline V gene sequence: CDR1 MNHEY, CDR2 SVGAGI. This CDR3 has 14 amino acids. The CDR3 bases are TGTGCCAGCACCGAGAAGAGGGGGAACACTGAAGCTTTCTTT. This gives the protein CASTEKRGNTEAFF.

V gene TRBV7-2 combines with J gene TRBJ2-2, with TRBD1 matching 11 bases. Per the germline V gene, CDR1 is SGHTA and CDR2 is FQGNSA. The CDR3 spans 15 residues. V was clipped by 5 bases and J by 5 bases; unmatched bases: 4. The DNA of the CDR3 is TGTGCCAGCAGCACCCGGGACAGGGGGACCGGGGAGCTGTTTTTT. Translating gives CASSTRDRGTGELFF.

The chain links TRBV6-6 to TRBJ2-7; D is unresolved. Trimming removed 0 bases at V and 3 bases at J, with 12 bases between. The CDR3 spans 15 residues. Germline CDR1 is MNHNY and CDR2 is SVGAGI (reference sequence). The DNA for the CDR3 is TGTGCCAGCAGTTACTCGAGGTCGGGTTTCTACGAGCAGTACTTC. It codes for CASSYSRSGFYEQYF.

The chain joins TRBV6-1 to TRBJ2-6; D not certain. V gave up 8 bases and J gave up 0 bases, with 11 bases separating them. Germline CDR1 reads MNHNS; CDR2 reads SASEGT. This CDR3 is built from 15 residues. CDR3 region: CASLSLTSGANVLTF. For the CDR3, the DNA is TGTGCCAGCCTTTCCTTGACCTCTGGGGCCAACGTCCTGACTTTC.

J is TRBJ1-2 and V is TRBV5-6; D remains unclear. CDR3 length: 14 amino acids. Germline-derived CDR1 and CDR2 are SGHDT and YYEEEE. V lost 2 bases and J 2 bases, leaving 10 bases between the germline ends. The CDR3 nucleotides read TGTGCCAGCAGCTTAAGGGAGGCCAACTATGGCTACACCTTC. Its translation is CASSLREANYGYTF.

The V and J genes are TRBV14 and TRBJ2-4; D unclear. Germline values: CDR1 SGHDN, CDR2 FVKESK. The length of the CDR3 is 14 residues. Trimming took off 1 base at V and 4 bases at J, with 8 bases between the two ends. The CDR3, as DNA: TGTGCCAGCAGCCAAGGTGGGGTAAAAAACATTCAGTACTTC. It yields the protein CASSQGGVKNIQYF.

V and J are TRBV30 and TRBJ2-1, with D possibly being TRBD1 (5 bases). The V end was cut by 5 bases, the J end by 0 bases, with 8 bases between. The CDR3 is 13 residues long. From germline, CDR1 is GTSNPN and CDR2 SVGIG (reference sequence). In nucleotides, the CDR3 is TGTGCCTGGCTACAGGACTCCTACAATGAGCAGTTCTTC. Its protein product is CAWLQDSYNEQFF.

This chain joins TRBV7-3 and TRBJ2-1; 8 bases match TRBD2. V shed 5 bases, J shed 0 bases, and the junction held 6 bases outside the gene matches. CDR1 and CDR2 (germline): SGHTA, FQGTGA. The CDR3 is 16 amino acids. The CDR3 DNA sequence: TGTGCCAGCAGCCCCGGGAGCGGGGGCTCCTACAATGAGCAGTTCTTC. It specifies CASSPGSGGSYNEQFF.

The chain joins TRBV6-5 to TRBJ1-1, with no clear D. Trimming cost V 7 bases and J 1 base, with 4 bases left between them. The CDR3 covers 11 residues. The germline gives CDR1 MNHEY, CDR2 SVGAGI. The CDR3 nucleotides are TGTGCCAGCACCGGGAACACTGAAGCTTTCTTT. Its protein product is CASTGNTEAFF.

About this clone itself: Other DNA sequences in the same sample also yield this CDR3. The gene calls are TRBV30 and TRBJ1-6; D might be TRBD1 (6 bases). Germline V gene sequence: CDR1 GTSNPN, CDR2 SVGIG (reference sequence). CDR3 length equals 17 residues. Trimming stripped 0 bases from V and 0 bases from J, with 12 bases between. CDR3 DNA sequence: TGTGCCTGGAGTGTTGGACAGTTAAGCTCCTATAATTCACCCCTCCACTTT. This gives the protein CAWSVGQLSSYNSPLHF.